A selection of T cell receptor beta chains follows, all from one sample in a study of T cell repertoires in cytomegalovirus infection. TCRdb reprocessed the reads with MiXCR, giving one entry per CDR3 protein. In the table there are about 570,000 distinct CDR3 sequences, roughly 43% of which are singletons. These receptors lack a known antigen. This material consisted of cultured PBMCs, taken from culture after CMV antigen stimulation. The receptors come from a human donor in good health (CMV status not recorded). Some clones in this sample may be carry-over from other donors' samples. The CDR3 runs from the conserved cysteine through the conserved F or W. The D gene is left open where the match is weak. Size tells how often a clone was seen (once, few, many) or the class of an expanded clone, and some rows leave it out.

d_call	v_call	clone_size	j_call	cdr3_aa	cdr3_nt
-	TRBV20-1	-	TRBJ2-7	CSALPSGQTNEQYF	TGCAGTGCTCTTCCATCAGGACAGACCAACGAGCAGTACTTC
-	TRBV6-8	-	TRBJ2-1	CASRITGFEQFF	TGTGCCAGCAGAATTACAGGGTTTGAGCAGTTCTTC
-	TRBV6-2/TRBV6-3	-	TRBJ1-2	CASSYSRGHGYTF	TGTGCCAGCAGTTACTCGCGGGGGCATGGCTACACCTTC
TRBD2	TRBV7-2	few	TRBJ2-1	CASSLDGGVDEQFF	TGTGCCAGCAGCTTAGACGGGGGGGTAGATGAGCAGTTCTTC
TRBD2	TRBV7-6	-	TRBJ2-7	CASSRSGNSYEQYF	TGTGCCAGCAGCCGTAGCGGGAATTCCTACGAGCAGTACTTC
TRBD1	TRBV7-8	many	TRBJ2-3	CASIPRDRNPPTDTQYF	TGTGCCAGCATACCCCGGGACAGAAATCCTCCCACAGATACGCAGTATTTT
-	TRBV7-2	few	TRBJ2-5	CASSPSPSQEKTQYF	TGTGCCAGCAGCCCGAGCCCCTCCCAAGAGAAGACCCAGTACTTC
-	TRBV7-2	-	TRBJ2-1	CASSLEFGGEQSF	TGTGCCAGCAGCTTAGAGTTCGGCGGTGAGCAGTCCTTC
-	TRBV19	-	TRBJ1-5	CASSNVGEGSNQPQHF	TGTGCCAGTAGCAACGTCGGGGAGGGTAGCAATCAGCCCCAGCATTTT
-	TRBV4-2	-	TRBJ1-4	CASSRNRLANEKLFF	TGTGCCAGCAGCCGCAACAGGTTGGCTAATGAAAAACTGTTTTTT
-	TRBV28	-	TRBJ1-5	CASTRGSSNQPQHF	TGTGCCAGCACCCGCGGATCCAGCAATCAGCCCCAGCATTTT
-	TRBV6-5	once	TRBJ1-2	CASRPQDNYGYTF	TGTGCCAGCAGGCCACAGGACAACTATGGCTACACCTTC
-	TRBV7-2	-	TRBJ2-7	CASSVSQGYSYEQYF	TGTGCCAGCAGCGTGTCTCAGGGATACTCCTACGAGCAGTACTTC
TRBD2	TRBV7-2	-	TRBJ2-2	CASSRSGLASTGELFF	TGTGCCAGCAGCCGTAGTGGACTAGCTTCCACCGGGGAGCTGTTTTTT
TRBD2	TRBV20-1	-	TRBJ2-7	CSARPPQGGGAYEQYF	TGCAGTGCTAGACCCCCCCAAGGCGGGGGAGCCTACGAGCAGTACTTC
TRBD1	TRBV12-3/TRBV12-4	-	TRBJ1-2	CASATGRRTGYTF	TGTGCCAGCGCGACAGGGCGGCGGACTGGCTACACCTTC
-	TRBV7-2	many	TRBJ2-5	CASSPPSETQYF	TGTGCCAGCAGCCCCCCCTCGGAGACCCAGTACTTC
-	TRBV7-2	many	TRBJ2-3	CASSYWGGVTDTQYF	TGTGCCAGCAGCTACTGGGGTGGGGTCACAGATACGCAGTATTTT
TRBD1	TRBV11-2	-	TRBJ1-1	CASSWTGPTEAFF	TGTGCCAGCAGCTGGACAGGGCCCACTGAAGCTTTCTTT
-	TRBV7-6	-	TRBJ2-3	CASSLGQGPMDTQYF	TGTGCCAGCAGCTTAGGGCAGGGCCCCATGGATACGCAGTATTTT
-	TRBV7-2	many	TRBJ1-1	CASSLDYSRTEAFF	TGTGCCAGCAGCCTGGATTATTCGCGCACTGAAGCTTTCTTT
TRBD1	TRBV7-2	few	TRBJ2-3	CASSTTGGSTDTQYF	TGTGCCAGCAGCACAACAGGGGGAAGCACAGATACGCAGTATTTT
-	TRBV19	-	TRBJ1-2	CASTSGAYGYTF	TGTGCCAGTACCTCAGGGGCCTATGGCTACACCTTC